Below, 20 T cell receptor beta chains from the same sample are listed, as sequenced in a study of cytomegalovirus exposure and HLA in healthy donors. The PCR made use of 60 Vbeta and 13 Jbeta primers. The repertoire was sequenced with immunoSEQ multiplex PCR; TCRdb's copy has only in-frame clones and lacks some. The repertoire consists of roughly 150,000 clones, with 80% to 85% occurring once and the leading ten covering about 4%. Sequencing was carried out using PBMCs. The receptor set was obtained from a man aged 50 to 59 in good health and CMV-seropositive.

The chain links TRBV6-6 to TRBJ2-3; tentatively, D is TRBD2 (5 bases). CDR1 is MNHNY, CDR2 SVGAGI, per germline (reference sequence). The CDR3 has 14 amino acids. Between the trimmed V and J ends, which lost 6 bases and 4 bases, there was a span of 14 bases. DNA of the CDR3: TGTGCCAGCAGGACGGGATTGTCGGCAGATACGCAGTATTTT. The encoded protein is CASRTGLSADTQYF.

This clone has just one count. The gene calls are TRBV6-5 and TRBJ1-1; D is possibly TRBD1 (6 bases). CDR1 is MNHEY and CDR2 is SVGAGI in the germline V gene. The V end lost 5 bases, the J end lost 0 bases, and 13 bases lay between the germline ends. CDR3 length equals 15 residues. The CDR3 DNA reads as TGTGCCAGCAGTGTCGTGGGGACAATGAACACTGAAGCTTTCTTT. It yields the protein CASSVVGTMNTEAFF.

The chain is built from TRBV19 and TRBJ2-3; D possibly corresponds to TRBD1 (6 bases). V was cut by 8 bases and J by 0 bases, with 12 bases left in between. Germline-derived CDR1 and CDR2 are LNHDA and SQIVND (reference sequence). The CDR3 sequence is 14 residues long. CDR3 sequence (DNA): TGTGCCAGTGGGACAATCGCTAGCACAGATACGCAGTATTTT. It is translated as CASGTIASTDTQYF.

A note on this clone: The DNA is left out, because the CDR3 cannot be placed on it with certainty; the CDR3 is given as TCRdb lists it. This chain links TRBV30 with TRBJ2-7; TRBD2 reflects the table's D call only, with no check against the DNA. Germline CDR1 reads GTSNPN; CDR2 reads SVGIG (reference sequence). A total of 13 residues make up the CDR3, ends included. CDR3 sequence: CAWSVASGATEYF.

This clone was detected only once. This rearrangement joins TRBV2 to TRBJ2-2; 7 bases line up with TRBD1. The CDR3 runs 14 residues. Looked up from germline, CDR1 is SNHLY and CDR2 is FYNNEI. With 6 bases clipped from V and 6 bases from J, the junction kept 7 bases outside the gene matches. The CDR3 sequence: CASRGDSSAGELFF. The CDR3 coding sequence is TGTGCCAGCAGAGGGGACAGTTCTGCCGGGGAGCTGTTTTTT.

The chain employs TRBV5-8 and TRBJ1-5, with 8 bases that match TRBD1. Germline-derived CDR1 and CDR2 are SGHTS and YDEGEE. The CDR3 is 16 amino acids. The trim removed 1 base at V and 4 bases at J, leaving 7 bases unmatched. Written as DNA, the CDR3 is TGTGCCAGCAGCTTGTGGCGGACAGGGCATAATCAGCCCCAGCATTTT. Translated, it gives CASSLWRTGHNQPQHF. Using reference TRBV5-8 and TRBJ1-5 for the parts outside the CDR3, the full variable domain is EAGVTQSPTHLIKTRGQQATLRCSPISGHTSVYWYQQALGLGLQFLLWYDEGEERNRGNFPPRFSGRQFPNYSSELNVNALELEDSALYLCASSLWRTGHNQPQHFGDGTRLSIL.

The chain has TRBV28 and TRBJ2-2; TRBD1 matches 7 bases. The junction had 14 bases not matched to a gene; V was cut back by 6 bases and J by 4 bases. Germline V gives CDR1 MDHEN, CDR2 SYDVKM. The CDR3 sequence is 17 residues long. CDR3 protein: CASSDPDGRGSTGELFF. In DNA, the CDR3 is TGTGCCAGCAGCGACCCGGACGGCAGGGGGTCCACCGGGGAGCTGTTTTTT. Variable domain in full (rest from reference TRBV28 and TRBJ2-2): DVKVTQSSRYLVKRTGEKVFLECVQDMDHENMFWYRQDPGLGLRLIYFSYDVKMKEKGDIPEGYSVSREKKERFSLILESASTNQTSMYLCASSDPDGRGSTGELFFGEGSRLTVL.

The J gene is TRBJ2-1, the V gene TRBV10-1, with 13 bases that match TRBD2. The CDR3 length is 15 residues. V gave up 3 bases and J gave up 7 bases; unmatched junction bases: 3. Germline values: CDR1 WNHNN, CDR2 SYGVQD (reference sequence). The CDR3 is CASSDRTSGRNEQFF. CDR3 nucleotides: TGCGCCAGCAGTGATAGGACTAGCGGGAGAAATGAGCAGTTCTTC.

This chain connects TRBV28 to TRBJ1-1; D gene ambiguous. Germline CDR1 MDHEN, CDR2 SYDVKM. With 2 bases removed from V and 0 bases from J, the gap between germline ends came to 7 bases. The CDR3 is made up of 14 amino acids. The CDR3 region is CASSLIHLNTEAFF. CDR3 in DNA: TGTGCCAGCAGTTTAATACATTTGAACACTGAAGCTTTCTTT.

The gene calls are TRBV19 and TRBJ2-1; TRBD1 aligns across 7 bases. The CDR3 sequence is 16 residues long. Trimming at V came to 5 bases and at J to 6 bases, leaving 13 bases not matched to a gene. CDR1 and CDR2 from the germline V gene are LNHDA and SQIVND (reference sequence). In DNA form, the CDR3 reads TGTGCCAGTAGTCGGATAGACAGGGTTGAGGGCAATGAGCAGTTCTTC. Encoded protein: CASSRIDRVEGNEQFF. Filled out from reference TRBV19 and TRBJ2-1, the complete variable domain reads DGGITQSPKYLFRKEGQNVTLSCEQNLNHDAMYWYRQDPGQGLRLIYYSQIVNDFQKGDIAEGYSVSREKKESFPLTVTSAQKNPTAFYLCASSRIDRVEGNEQFFGPGTRLTVL.

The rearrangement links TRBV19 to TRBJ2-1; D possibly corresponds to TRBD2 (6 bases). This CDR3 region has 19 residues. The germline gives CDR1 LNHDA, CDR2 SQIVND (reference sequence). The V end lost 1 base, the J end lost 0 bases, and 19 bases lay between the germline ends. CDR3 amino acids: CASSIGRLAPRSSYNEQFF. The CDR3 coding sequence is TGTGCCAGTAGTATAGGAAGGCTAGCGCCTCGGAGCTCCTACAATGAGCAGTTCTTC.

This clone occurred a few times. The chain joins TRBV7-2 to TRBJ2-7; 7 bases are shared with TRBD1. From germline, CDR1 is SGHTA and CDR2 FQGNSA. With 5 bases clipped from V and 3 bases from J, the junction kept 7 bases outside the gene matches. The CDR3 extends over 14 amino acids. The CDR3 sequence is CASSQDRWVYEQYF. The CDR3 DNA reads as TGTGCCAGCAGCCAGGACAGGTGGGTCTACGAGCAGTACTTC.

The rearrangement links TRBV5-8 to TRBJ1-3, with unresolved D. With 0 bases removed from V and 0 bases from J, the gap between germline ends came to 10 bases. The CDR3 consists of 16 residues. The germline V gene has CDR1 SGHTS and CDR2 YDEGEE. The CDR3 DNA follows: TGTGCCAGCAGCTTGGGACACCCCCGCTCTGGAAACACCATATATTTT. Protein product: CASSLGHPRSGNTIYF.

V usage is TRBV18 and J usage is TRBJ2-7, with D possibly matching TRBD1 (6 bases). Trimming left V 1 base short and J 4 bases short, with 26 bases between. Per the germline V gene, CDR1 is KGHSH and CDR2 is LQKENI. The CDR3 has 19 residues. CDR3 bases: TGTGCCAGCTCACCACGAAGCCTGACAGGTTTTGGTAAGGGATACGAGCAGTACTTC. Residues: CASSPRSLTGFGKGYEQYF.

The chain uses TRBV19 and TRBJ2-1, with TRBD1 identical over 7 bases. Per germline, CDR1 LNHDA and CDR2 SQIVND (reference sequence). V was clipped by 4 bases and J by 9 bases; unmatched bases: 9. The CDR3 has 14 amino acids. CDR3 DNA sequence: TGTGCCAGTAGTACCAGGCAGGGGGTGGGTGAGCAGTTCTTC. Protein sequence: CASSTRQGVGEQFF.

CDR3 sequence reads: CASSVGLAGGHEQYF. The DNA of the CDR3 is TGTGCCAGCAGCGTAGGACTAGCGGGGGGGCACGAGCAGTACTTC. The V and J genes are TRBV9 and TRBJ2-7; the match to TRBD2 covers 14 bases. CDR1 is SGDLS and CDR2 is YYNGEE in the germline V gene. The V gene end was trimmed by 0 bases and the J gene end by 5 bases; junction bases not matched to a gene: 1. The CDR3 sequence is 15 residues long.

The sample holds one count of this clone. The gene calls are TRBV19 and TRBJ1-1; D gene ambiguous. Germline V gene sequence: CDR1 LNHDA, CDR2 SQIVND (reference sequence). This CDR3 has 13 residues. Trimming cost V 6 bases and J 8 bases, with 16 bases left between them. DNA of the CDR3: TGTGCCAGTAGGCAATCATTGGGAGCAGAAGCTTTCTTT. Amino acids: CASRQSLGAEAFF.

CDR3 amino acids: CASTQGGRETQYF. CDR3 in DNA: TGCGCCAGCACCCAGGGGGGCCGAGAGACCCAGTACTTC. This rearrangement joins TRBV5-1 to TRBJ2-5, with a possible D match to TRBD1 (7 bases). Germline V CDR1 and CDR2: SGHRS, YFSETQ. With 6 bases removed from V and 4 bases from J, the gap between germline ends came to 13 bases. This CDR3 region has 13 residues.

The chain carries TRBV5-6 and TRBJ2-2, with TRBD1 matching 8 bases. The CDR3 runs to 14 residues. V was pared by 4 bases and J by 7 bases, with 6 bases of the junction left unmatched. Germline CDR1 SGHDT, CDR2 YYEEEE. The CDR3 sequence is CASSRTGSLGELFF. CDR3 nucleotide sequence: TGTGCCAGCAGCAGGACAGGGAGTCTCGGGGAGCTGTTTTTT.

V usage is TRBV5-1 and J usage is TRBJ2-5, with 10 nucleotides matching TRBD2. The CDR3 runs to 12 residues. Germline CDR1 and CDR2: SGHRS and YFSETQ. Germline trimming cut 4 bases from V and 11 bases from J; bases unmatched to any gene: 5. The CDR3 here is CASSPSGSEQYF. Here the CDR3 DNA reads TGCGCCAGCAGCCCTAGCGGGAGTGAGCAGTACTTC.